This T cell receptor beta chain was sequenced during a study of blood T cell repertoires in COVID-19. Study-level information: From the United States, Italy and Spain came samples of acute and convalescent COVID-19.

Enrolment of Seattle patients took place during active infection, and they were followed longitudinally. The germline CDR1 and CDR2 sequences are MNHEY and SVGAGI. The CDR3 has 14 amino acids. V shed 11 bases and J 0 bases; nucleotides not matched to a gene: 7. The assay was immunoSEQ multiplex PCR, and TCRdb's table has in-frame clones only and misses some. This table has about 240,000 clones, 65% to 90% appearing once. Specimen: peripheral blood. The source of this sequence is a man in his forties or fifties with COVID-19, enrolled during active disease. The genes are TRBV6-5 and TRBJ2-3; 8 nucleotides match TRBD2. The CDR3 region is CAAGGGPSTDTQYF. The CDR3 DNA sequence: TGTGCCGCCGGCGGGGGGCCTAGCACAGATACGCAGTATTTT.